The sequence of this T cell receptor beta chain was determined in a study of vaccination effects on CD4 cells after COVID-19. Study context: Post-vaccine draws lagged the second dose by a median of 72 days.

Profiled with immunoSEQ multiplex PCR; TCRdb holds only in-frame clones, not every one. Among tens of thousands of clones listed, about 80% were seen once. CDR1 and CDR2 (germline): SNHLY, FYNNEI. Between the trimmed V and J ends, which lost 4 bases and 1 base, there was a span of 8 bases. CDR3 size: 14 residues. As to this clone: Its specificity is unknown.

Study-wide results and limits: Both infection-induced and vaccine-induced clones contracted markedly at late post-vaccination timepoints. New vaccine-induced clones dominated post-vaccine spike-reactive clones in convalescents.

Culture lasted 10 days before CD4+ T cell isolation. The person was diagnosed with PCR-confirmed SARS-CoV-2 infection between March and December 2020. Every participant took two doses of the BNT162b2 or mRNA-1273 vaccine. The source of this sequence is a human donor who had a prior SARS-CoV-2 infection. The sequencing here drew on CD4+ T cells from PBMCs cultured without peptide, taken after COVID-19 vaccination. The gene calls are TRBV2 and TRBJ1-3; no clear D. CDR3 DNA: TGTGCCAGCAGTGGACACTATTCTGGAAACACCATATATTTT. Translated: CASSGHYSGNTIYF.